A single sample gave rise to the 21 T cell receptor beta chains below, sequenced in a study of T cells expressing NK-cell markers. No DNA is given; TCRdb re-called the 5' RACE reads and lists each CDR3 protein once. The sample has some 500,000 distinct CDR3 sequences. The sample taken for sequencing was blood T cells: a sorted CD56 or NKG2C T cell subset, CD4+ or CD8+ T cells, or bulk PBMC T cells (not recorded which). The receptors stem from a woman between 50 and 59 years old in good health.

The gene calls are TRBV24-1 and TRBJ2-1; the D gene TCRdb calls, TRBD1, cannot be checked with no DNA. The CDR3 runs 18 residues. Germline-derived CDR1 and CDR2 are KGHDR and SFDVKD. CDR3 protein: CATSGIDQGARAYNEQFF.

The genes are TRBV25-1 and TRBJ2-4; TCRdb picks TRBD1, but there is no DNA to check that call. The V gene's germline CDR1 is MGHDK and CDR2 SYGVNS. This CDR3 is 12 amino acids long. Here the CDR3 reads CASRGTENIQYF.

V gene TRBV11-2 combines with J gene TRBJ2-1; the D call from TCRdb, TRBD2, cannot be confirmed without DNA. The CDR3 consists of 22 residues. The germline CDR1 and CDR2 sequences are SGHAT and FQNNGV. CDR3 residues: CASSLIGIYREIVPSSYNEQFF.

This chain links TRBV11-2 with TRBJ2-5; TCRdb indicates TRBD2, and absent DNA this call remains unverified. Germline V gene sequence: CDR1 SGHAT, CDR2 FQNNGV. The CDR3 is 16 amino acids. The CDR3 reads CASSPIAGGPVATQYF. The full variable domain, its missing parts supplied by reference TRBV11-2 and TRBJ2-5, is EAGVAQSPRYKIIEKRQSVAFWCNPISGHATLYWYQQILGQGPKLLIQFQNNGVVDDSQLPKDRFSAERLKGVDSTLKIQPAKLEDSAVYLCASSPIAGGPVATQYFGPGTRLLVL.

The genes are TRBV5-4 and TRBJ2-7. Germline loops: CDR1 SGHNT, CDR2 YYREEE (reference sequence). The CDR3 contains 13 residues. The CDR3 spells CASRPATSYEQYF.

The V and J genes are TRBV5-1 and TRBJ2-4; the TCRdb D gene call, TRBD1, has no DNA to confirm it. The CDR3 runs to 17 residues. CDR1 is SGHRS, CDR2 YFSETQ, per germline. The CDR3 is CASSLPRQGRAKNIQYF.

The chain couples TRBV20-1 to TRBJ2-1. Germline loops: CDR1 DFQATT, CDR2 SNEGSKA (reference sequence). There are 14 residues in the CDR3. CDR3 in amino acids: CSARDPSADNEQFF.

The gene calls are TRBV10-3 and TRBJ2-1. CDR1 is ENHRY, CDR2 SYGVKD, per germline. The CDR3 has 13 amino acids. The CDR3 reads CAISESGNAEQFF.

This rearrangement joins TRBV6-2 or TRBV6-3 to TRBJ1-4; lacking DNA, the TRBD1 call made by TCRdb goes unchecked. Germline V gene lookup returns CDR1 MNHEY and CDR2 SVGEGT. This CDR3 region has 16 residues. The CDR3 here is CASSYGGQFANEKLFF.

The J gene is TRBJ2-1, the V gene TRBV7-2. Germline V lookup: CDR1 SGHTA, CDR2 FQGNSA. There are 11 residues in the CDR3. CDR3 sequence reads: CASSLVIGKFF.

The rearrangement uses TRBV5-1 and TRBJ2-7. The CDR3 extends over 15 amino acids. Germline values: CDR1 SGHRS, CDR2 YFSETQ. CDR3 in amino acids: CASSRLDRAPYEQYF. The whole variable domain, remainder taken from reference TRBV5-1 and TRBJ2-7, is KAGVTQTPRYLIKTRGQQVTLSCSPISGHRSVSWYQQTPGQGLQFLFEYFSETQRNKGNFPGRFSGRQFSNSRSEMNVSTLELGDSALYLCASSRLDRAPYEQYFGPGTRLTVT.

The chain is built from TRBV24-1 and TRBJ2-5. Germline V CDR1 and CDR2: KGHDR, SFDVKD. This CDR3 spans 13 amino acids. CDR3 residues: CATSQEGTETQYF.

The chain employs TRBV4-1 and TRBJ2-1. CDR3 size: 14 residues. Germline V CDR1 and CDR2: MGHRA, YSYEKL. This chain's CDR3 is CASSKGTTYNEQFF.

The CDR3 here is CASSGWEVGNTEAFF. The genes are TRBV18 and TRBJ1-1. This CDR3 contains 15 residues. Germline-derived CDR1 and CDR2 are KGHSH and LQKENI. Combining the CDR3 with reference TRBV18 and TRBJ1-1 gives the whole variable domain NAGVMQNPRHLVRRRGQEARLRCSPMKGHSHVYWYRQLPEEGLKFMVYLQKENIIDESGMPKERFSAEFPKEGPSILRIQQVVRGDSAAYFCASSGWEVGNTEAFFGQGTRLTVV.

The chain links TRBV7-9 to TRBJ1-1. CDR1 is SEHNR, CDR2 FQNEAQ, per germline (reference sequence). The CDR3 sequence is 14 residues long. The chain's CDR3 is CASSPITANTEAFF. Using reference TRBV7-9 and TRBJ1-1 for the parts outside the CDR3, the full variable domain is DTGVSQNPRHKITKRGQNVTFRCDPISEHNRLYWYRQTLGQGPEFLTYFQNEAQLEKSRLLSDRFSAERPKGSFSTLEIQRTEQGDSAMYLCASSPITANTEAFFGQGTRLTVV.

The rearrangement uses TRBV11-2 and TRBJ2-2; TCRdb gives TRBD1 as the D gene, but with no DNA this cannot be confirmed. CDR3 size: 15 residues. Germline values: CDR1 SGHAT, CDR2 FQNNGV. Here the CDR3 reads CASSATGGYTGELFF.

The gene calls are TRBV5-1 and TRBJ1-6. The CDR3 consists of 15 residues. Germline V gene sequence: CDR1 SGHRS, CDR2 YFSETQ. CDR3 sequence: CASSLAGAGYSPLHF.

CDR3 sequence reads: CASSLRRAGELFF. This chain uses TRBV7-3 with TRBJ2-2. In germline, CDR1 is SGHTA, CDR2 FQGTGA. This CDR3 has 13 amino acids. The variable domain in full, with the rest retrieved from reference TRBV7-3 and TRBJ2-2, is GAGVSQTPSNKVTEKGKYVELRCDPISGHTALYWYRQSLGQGPEFLIYFQGTGAADDSGLPNDRFFAVRPEGSVSTLKIQRTERGDSAVYLCASSLRRAGELFFGEGSRLTVL.

V gene TRBV7-9 combines with J gene TRBJ2-1; TCRdb's assignment of TRBD1 cannot be checked, as there is no DNA. CDR1 is SEHNR and CDR2 is FQNEAQ in the germline V gene (reference sequence). This CDR3 has 14 residues. CDR3 loop: CASSSQGSNNEQFF.

V usage is TRBV4-2 and J usage is TRBJ2-7; the D gene TCRdb calls, TRBD2, cannot be checked with no DNA. Germline V gives CDR1 LGHNA, CDR2 YNFKEQ. CDR3 size: 16 residues. CDR3 loop: CASSQVQLAGTYEQYF.

This chain uses TRBV18 with TRBJ1-5. The CDR3 length is 15 residues. Germline CDR1 reads KGHSH; CDR2 reads LQKENI. The CDR3 protein is CASSQQGASNQPQHF.